This T cell receptor (beta chain) was recorded in a study of CXCR3-negative and CXCR3-positive naive CD8 T cells. Libraries of TRB cDNA were made by 5' RACE and carried UMIs. TCRdb processed the 5' RACE reads again and assigns one entry to each CDR3 protein, with no DNA. The sample table sets out 130,000 to 150,000 distinct CDR3 sequences. The CDR3 spans 15 residues. CDR1 and CDR2 from the germline V gene are SGHKS and YYEKEE (reference sequence). Study outcomes and limitations: More hydrophobic TRB CDR3s occurred in CXCR3-positive than in CXCR3-negative naive cells.

For this clonotype: Its target is not known.

CD8+ T cell subsets were each sorted in triplicate, about 330,000 cells apiece. CD45RO-CCR7+CD27+CD95- cells counted as naive CD8+ T cells. The sample consisted of naive CXCR3+ CD8+ T cells from blood. Subset indicated: CD45RO-CCR7+CD27+CD95- naive CD8+ T cells expressing CXCR3 (TNR3+). This TCR was recovered from a human donor in good health. Some clones in this sample may be carry-over from other donors' samples. This chain joins TRBV5-5 and TRBJ2-7; TCRdb designates TRBD2, a call that cannot be tested without DNA. Here the CDR3 reads CASSWTSGRAYEQYF. Together with reference TRBV5-5 and TRBJ2-7, the CDR3 gives the full variable domain: DAGVTQSPTHLIKTRGQQVTLRCSPISGHKSVSWYQQVLGQGPQFIFQYYEKEERGRGNFPDRFSARQFPNYSSELNVNALLLGDSALYLCASSWTSGRAYEQYFGPGTRLTVT.